Following are 8 T cell receptor beta chains from one sample sequenced in a study of shared clonotypes between healthy human individuals. This table comes from immunoSEQ multiplex PCR, and its TCRdb copy is limited to in-frame clones, with some not included. Here the sample spans 150,000 to 200,000 clones, about 66% being singletons. What was sequenced was memory CD4+ T cells sorted from blood. Sample subset: CD45RA-negative fraction. These receptors came from a man younger than 45 in good health.

The chain has TRBV2 and TRBJ2-1; the D is unclear. This CDR3 spans 18 amino acids. V shed 2 bases and J shed 0 bases, with 17 bases lying between them. Germline CDR1 SNHLY, CDR2 FYNNEI. The CDR3 region is CASSESLVLPSSYNEQFF. In DNA, the CDR3 is TGTGCCAGCAGTGAATCGCTAGTCCTCCCGAGCTCCTACAATGAGCAGTTCTTC.

V gene TRBV7-4 combines with J gene TRBJ1-2, with D maybe TRBD1 (6 bases). Trimming took off 4 bases at V and 10 bases at J, with 25 bases between the two ends. The CDR3 spans 16 residues. Per germline, CDR1 SGHVT and CDR2 SQSDAQ. DNA for the CDR3: TGTGCCAGCAGCTCCGACCATACAGGGATCGCGGAAACCTACACCTTC. It encodes CASSSDHTGIAETYTF.

V usage is TRBV30 and J usage is TRBJ2-7, with D perhaps TRBD2 (6 bases). V dropped 4 bases and J dropped 5 bases, with 12 bases sitting between them. This CDR3 is 12 amino acids long. Germline V lookup: CDR1 GTSNPN, CDR2 SVGIG (reference sequence). CDR3 nucleotides: TGTGCCTGGATGCGGGATAAGAACGAGCAGTACTTC. Residues: CAWMRDKNEQYF.

The chain employs TRBV7-3 and TRBJ2-1; maybe TRBD2 (6 bases). CDR1 SGHTA and CDR2 FQGTGA come from the germline V gene. Trimming removed 5 bases from V and 7 bases from J, with 12 bases in between. The CDR3 length is 13 residues. The CDR3 DNA sequence: TGTGCCAGCAGCCCCTCGGGAGAGAATGAGCAGTTCTTC. Translating it yields CASSPSGENEQFF.

J is TRBJ2-1 and V is TRBV6-4; TRBD2 aligns across 12 bases. Trimming at V came to 0 bases and at J to 6 bases, leaving 0 bases not matched to a gene. CDR1 is MRHNA and CDR2 is SNTAGT in the germline V gene. The CDR3 is 15 amino acids. The CDR3 DNA is TGTGCCAGCAGTGACTCGACTAGCGGGAGCAATGAGCAGTTCTTC. This translates into CASSDSTSGSNEQFF.

The V gene is TRBV2, the J gene TRBJ2-7; D is undetermined. V was cut by 5 bases and J by 4 bases, with 15 bases left in between. The CDR3 runs 14 residues. CDR1 is SNHLY, CDR2 FYNNEI, per germline. The CDR3 DNA sequence: TGTGCCAGCAGTCGGACGGCCGATCCTTACGAGCAGTACTTC. It translates to CASSRTADPYEQYF.

V usage is TRBV19 and J usage is TRBJ2-5, with a weak D call TRBD2 (6 bases). This CDR3 contains 16 residues. Germline V CDR1 and CDR2: LNHDA, SQIVND (reference sequence). Deletions cut 5 bases from V and 2 bases from J, with 18 bases between. The CDR3 sequence: CASSFGRGMGQETQYF. In DNA, the CDR3 is TGTGCCAGTAGTTTCGGGAGAGGTATGGGGCAAGAGACCCAGTACTTC.

This CDR3 is CASRRFGYTF. The CDR3 DNA follows: TGTGCCAGCAGGAGGTTTGGCTACACCTTC. The chain links TRBV6-6 to TRBJ1-2; D is undetermined. The ends were cut back, 6 bases at V and 7 bases at J, with 6 bases in the middle. The germline CDR1 and CDR2 sequences are MNHNY and SVGAGI (reference sequence). The length of the CDR3 is 10 residues.